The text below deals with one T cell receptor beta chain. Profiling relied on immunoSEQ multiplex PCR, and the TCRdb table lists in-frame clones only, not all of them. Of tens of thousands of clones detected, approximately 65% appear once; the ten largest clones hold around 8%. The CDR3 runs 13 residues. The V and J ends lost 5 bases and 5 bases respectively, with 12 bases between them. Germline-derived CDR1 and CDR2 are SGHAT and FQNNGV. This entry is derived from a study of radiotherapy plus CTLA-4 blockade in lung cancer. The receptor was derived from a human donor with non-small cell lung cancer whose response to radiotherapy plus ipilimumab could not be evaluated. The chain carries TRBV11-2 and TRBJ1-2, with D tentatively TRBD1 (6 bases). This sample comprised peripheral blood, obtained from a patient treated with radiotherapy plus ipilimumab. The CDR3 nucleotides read TGTGCCAGCAGCCCAGGGGCAGGGTATGGCTACACCTTC. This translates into CASSPGAGYGYTF. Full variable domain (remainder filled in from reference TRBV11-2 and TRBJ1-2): EAGVAQSPRYKIIEKRQSVAFWCNPISGHATLYWYQQILGQGPKLLIQFQNNGVVDDSQLPKDRFSAERLKGVDSTLKIQPAKLEDSAVYLCASSPGAGYGYTFGSGTRLTVV.